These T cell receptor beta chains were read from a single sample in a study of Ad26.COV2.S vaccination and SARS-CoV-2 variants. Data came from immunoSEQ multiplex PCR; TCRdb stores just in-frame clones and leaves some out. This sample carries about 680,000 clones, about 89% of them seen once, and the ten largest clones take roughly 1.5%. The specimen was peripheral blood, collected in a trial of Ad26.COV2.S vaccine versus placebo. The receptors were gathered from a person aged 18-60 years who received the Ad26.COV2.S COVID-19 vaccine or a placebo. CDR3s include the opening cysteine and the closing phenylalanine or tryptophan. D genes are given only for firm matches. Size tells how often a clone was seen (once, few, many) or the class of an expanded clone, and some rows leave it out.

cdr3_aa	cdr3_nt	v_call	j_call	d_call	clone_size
CASRYSGSEREQYF	TGTGCCAGTAGGTATAGCGGGAGTGAGAGGGAGCAGTACTTC	TRBV11-2	TRBJ2-7	TRBD2	.
CASSTTGSADTQYF	TGTGCCAGCAGCACGACAGGGTCCGCAGATACGCAGTATTTT	TRBV7-3	TRBJ2-3	TRBD1	.
CASSLSAGGYEQYF	TGTGCCAGCAGCTTGTCAGCAGGGGGCTACGAGCAGTACTTC	TRBV5-4	TRBJ2-7	TRBD1	.
CASSPWGTTETQYF	TGTGCCAGCTCACCGTGGGGGACAACGGAGACCCAGTACTTC	TRBV18	TRBJ2-5	.	.
CASSFAGGDTQYF	TGTGCCAGCAGCTTCGCTGGGGGAGATACGCAGTATTTT	TRBV7-2	TRBJ2-3	.	.
CASSEHRGESYNEQFF	TGTGCCAGCAGTGAACACAGGGGAGAAAGCTACAATGAGCAGTTCTTC	TRBV6-1	TRBJ2-1	TRBD1	.
CASSVDGGGANVLTF	TGTGCCAGCAGCGTAGATGGGGGCGGGGCCAACGTCCTGACTTTC	TRBV9	TRBJ2-6	.	.
CATSGTPDTQYF	TGTGCCACCAGTGGGACTCCCGATACGCAGTATTTT	TRBV24-1	TRBJ2-3	.	.
CASSLGDRVEQYF	TGCGCCAGCAGCTTGGGGGACAGGGTCGAGCAGTACTTC	TRBV5-1	TRBJ2-7	TRBD1	.
CASSPPNTEAFF	TGTGCCAGCAGCCCACCTAACACTGAAGCTTTCTTT	TRBV7-8	TRBJ1-1	.	.
CASSESPMGSRTEQYF	TGTGCCAGCAGCGAATCCCCTATGGGCTCTCGGACGGAGCAGTACTTC	TRBV5-6	TRBJ2-7	.	.
CASRPDATNEKLFF	TGTGCCAGTAGACCAGACGCAACTAATGAAAAACTGTTTTTT	TRBV19	TRBJ1-4	.	.
CASSEAGSNYGYTF	TGCGCCAGCAGTGAAGCAGGGTCGAACTATGGCTACACCTTC	TRBV10-1	TRBJ1-2	.	few
CASSPNLAGYEQYF	TGTGCCAGCAGCCCCAATCTAGCGGGGTACGAGCAGTACTTC	TRBV27	TRBJ2-7	TRBD2	.
CATSRDFGTKFF	TGTGCCACCAGCAGAGACTTTGGGACTAAGTTCTTC	TRBV15	TRBJ2-1	TRBD2	once